The entry that follows covers one T cell receptor (beta chain) sequence. This table comes from immunoSEQ multiplex PCR, and its TCRdb copy is limited to in-frame clones, with some not included. The profile shows about 16,000 clones, approximately 86% of them singletons. This specimen comes from a study of blood T cell repertoires in COVID-19. Study at large: Sample material is recorded as cDNA or gDNA derived from T cells, B-cell-depleted T cells, or PBMCs.

CDR1 and CDR2 from the germline V gene are KGHSH and LQKENI. The CDR3 spans 16 residues. The V segment lost 6 bases and the J segment 6 bases; nucleotides outside the gene matches: 9. The clonotype was recovered from a human donor in a cohort sampled during active COVID-19. Specimen: peripheral blood. The genes are TRBV18 and TRBJ1-6; 9 positions match TRBD1. The CDR3 here is CASSPRGTGSNSPLHF. CDR3 DNA: TGTGCCAGCTCCCCTAGGGGGACAGGGAGTAATTCACCCCTCCACTTT.